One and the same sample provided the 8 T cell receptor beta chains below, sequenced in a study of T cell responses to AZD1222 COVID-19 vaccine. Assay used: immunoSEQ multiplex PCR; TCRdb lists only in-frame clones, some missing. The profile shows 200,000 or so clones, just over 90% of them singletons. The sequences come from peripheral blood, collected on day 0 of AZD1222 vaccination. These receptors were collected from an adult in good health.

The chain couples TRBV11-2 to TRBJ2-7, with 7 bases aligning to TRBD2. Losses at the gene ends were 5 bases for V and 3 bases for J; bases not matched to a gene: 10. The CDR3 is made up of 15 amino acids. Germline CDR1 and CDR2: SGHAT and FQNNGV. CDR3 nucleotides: TGTGCCAGCAGCCAAGGCGGGTCGGGGGGCTACGAGCAGTACTTC. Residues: CASSQGGSGGYEQYF.

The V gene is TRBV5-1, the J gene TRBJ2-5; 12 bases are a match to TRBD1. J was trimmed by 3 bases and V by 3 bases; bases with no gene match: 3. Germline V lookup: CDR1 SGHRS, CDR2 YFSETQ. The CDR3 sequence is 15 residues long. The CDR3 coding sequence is TGCGCCAGCAGCTCCGGGACAGGGGGCAAAGAGACCCAGTACTTC. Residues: CASSSGTGGKETQYF.

The CDR3 is CASGRTGNYEQYF. CDR3 sequence (DNA): TGTGCCAGCGGTCGGACGGGTAACTACGAGCAGTACTTC. The chain is built from TRBV18 and TRBJ2-7; D is ambiguous. V shed 8 bases and J shed 3 bases, with 14 bases lying between them. The CDR3 loop spans 13 amino acids. Germline CDR1 KGHSH, CDR2 LQKENI.

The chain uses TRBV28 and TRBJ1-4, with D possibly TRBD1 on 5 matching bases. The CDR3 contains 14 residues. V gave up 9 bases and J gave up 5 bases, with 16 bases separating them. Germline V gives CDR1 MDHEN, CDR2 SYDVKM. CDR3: CASIESGANEKLFF. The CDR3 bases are TGTGCCAGTATAGAAAGCGGGGCGAATGAAAAACTGTTTTTT.

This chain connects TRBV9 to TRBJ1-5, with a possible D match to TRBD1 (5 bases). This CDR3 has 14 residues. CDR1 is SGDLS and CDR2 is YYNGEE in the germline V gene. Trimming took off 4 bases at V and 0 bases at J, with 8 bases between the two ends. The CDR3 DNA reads TGTGCCAGCAGCAAGGGGAATAGCAATCAGCCCCAGCATTTT. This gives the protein CASSKGNSNQPQHF.

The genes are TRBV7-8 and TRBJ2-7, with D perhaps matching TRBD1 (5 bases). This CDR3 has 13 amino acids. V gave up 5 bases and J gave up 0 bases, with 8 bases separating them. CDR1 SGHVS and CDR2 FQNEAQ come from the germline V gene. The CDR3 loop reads CASSPDSSYEQYF. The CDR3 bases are TGTGCCAGCAGCCCCGACAGCTCCTACGAGCAGTACTTC.

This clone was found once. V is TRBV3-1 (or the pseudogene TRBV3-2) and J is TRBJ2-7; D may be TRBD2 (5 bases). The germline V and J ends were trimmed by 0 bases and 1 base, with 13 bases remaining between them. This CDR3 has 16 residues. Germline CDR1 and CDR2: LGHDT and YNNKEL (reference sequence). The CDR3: CASSQDAGPASYEQYF. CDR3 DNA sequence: TGTGCCAGCAGCCAAGATGCGGGCCCAGCTTCCTACGAGCAGTACTTC.

CDR3 coding DNA: TGTGCCAGCAGTGAAGAGGGGCAGTTCTCACAAGAGACCCAGTACTTC. Protein sequence: CASSEEGQFSQETQYF. This rearrangement joins TRBV2 to TRBJ2-5; maybe TRBD1 (5 bases). V lost 1 base to trimming and J lost 2 bases, with 14 bases between them. CDR1 and CDR2 from the germline V gene are SNHLY and FYNNEI. The CDR3 consists of 16 residues.